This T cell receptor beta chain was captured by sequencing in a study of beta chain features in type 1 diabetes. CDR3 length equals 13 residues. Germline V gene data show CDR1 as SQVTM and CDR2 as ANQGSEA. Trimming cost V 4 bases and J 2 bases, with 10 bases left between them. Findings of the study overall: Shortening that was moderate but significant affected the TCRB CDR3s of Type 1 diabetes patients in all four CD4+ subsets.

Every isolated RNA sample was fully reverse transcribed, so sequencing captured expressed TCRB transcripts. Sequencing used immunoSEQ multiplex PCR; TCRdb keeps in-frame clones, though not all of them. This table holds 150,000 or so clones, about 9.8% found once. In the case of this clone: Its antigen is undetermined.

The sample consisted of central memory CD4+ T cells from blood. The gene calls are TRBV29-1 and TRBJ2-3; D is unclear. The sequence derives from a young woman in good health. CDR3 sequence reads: CSVVPGLTDTQYF. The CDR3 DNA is TGCAGCGTTGTGCCAGGCCTCACAGATACGCAGTATTTT.